The 28 T cell receptor beta chains presented below share a single source sample, sequenced in a study of control samples from healthy donors and cancer patients (dated by TCRdb to the early 2020s). Library generation was performed with the immunoSEQ multiplex PCR assay. The source is immuneACCESS, and TCRdb retained only in-frame sequences with V and J called. Part of the clones is not carried over; for the studies checked, unresolved V genes explain less than half of this, and the remainder is unexplained. The sample table shows about 64,000 clones, and roughly 90% are seen once. About 1.7% of the sample is in the top ten clones. Sequencing was carried out using PBMCs. Receptors originate from a man aged 35 to 55 with colorectal cancer.

V gene TRBV7-9 combines with J gene TRBJ2-1, with 8 bases aligning to TRBD2. V gave up 1 base and J gave up 3 bases; unmatched junction bases: 11. The CDR3 sequence is 18 residues long. The germline gives CDR1 SEHNR, CDR2 FQNEAQ (reference sequence). DNA of the CDR3: TGTGCCAGCAGCTTAGGGGTTAGCGGGGTTCCTCTCTACAATGAGCAGTTCTTC. Its translation: CASSLGVSGVPLYNEQFF.

The V call is TRBV3-1 (or the pseudogene TRBV3-2), the J call TRBJ1-1; no definite D call. The germline V gene has CDR1 LGHDT and CDR2 YNNKEL (reference sequence). V lost 7 bases, J lost 7 bases, and 13 bases lay in between. The CDR3 extends over 12 amino acids. The CDR3 DNA sequence: TGTGCCAGCACCTTCCGGGGAGGTGAAGCTTTCTTT. Encoded protein: CASTFRGGEAFF.

The chain uses TRBV6-5 and TRBJ2-5, with TRBD1 matching over 8 bases. Germline values: CDR1 MNHEY, CDR2 SVGAGI. The CDR3 covers 15 residues. V was pared by 5 bases and J by 5 bases, with 10 bases of the junction left unmatched. The CDR3, as DNA: TGTGCCAGCAGTCGTAAAAGGACAGGGCTTGAGACCCAGTACTTC. Protein: CASSRKRTGLETQYF.

This chain connects TRBV3-1 (or the pseudogene TRBV3-2) to TRBJ1-1; 7 nucleotides line up with TRBD1. CDR1 and CDR2 from the germline V gene are LGHDT and YNNKEL (reference sequence). V lost 7 bases to trimming and J lost 1 base; unmatched junction nucleotides: 9. The CDR3 covers 15 residues. The CDR3 loop reads CASNGRAGGNTEAFF. The CDR3 DNA is TGTGCCAGCAACGGCAGGGCAGGGGGGAACACTGAAGCTTTCTTT.

The genes are TRBV29-1 and TRBJ1-2; D might be TRBD1 (6 bases). This CDR3 is built from 12 residues. Trimming pared 4 bases from V and 6 bases from J, leaving 12 bases between. The germline gives CDR1 SQVTM, CDR2 ANQGSEA. CDR3 sequence: CSVVGGQDGYTF. The CDR3 DNA follows: TGCAGCGTTGTTGGGGGGCAGGATGGCTACACCTTC. The complete variable domain, with remaining parts taken from reference TRBV29-1 and TRBJ1-2, reads SAVISQKPSRDICQRGTSLTIQCQVDSQVTMMFWYRQQPGQSLTLIATANQGSEATYESGFVIDKFPISRPNLTFSTLTVSNMSPEDSSIYLCSVVGGQDGYTFGSGTRLTVV.

The chain recombines TRBV5-1 with TRBJ1-1; weak D call: TRBD1 (5 bases). Germline CDR1 reads SGHRS; CDR2 reads YFSETQ. The CDR3 length is 14 residues. V shed 0 bases and J shed 5 bases, with 11 bases lying between them. The CDR3 coding sequence is TGCGCCAGCAGCTTGGGACATGGGGGTACTGAAGCTTTCTTT. Translation: CASSLGHGGTEAFF.

This clone occurred a few times. The rearrangement links TRBV7-2 to TRBJ1-1, with 7 bases lining up with TRBD1. The CDR3 is made up of 13 amino acids. Germline CDR1 SGHTA, CDR2 FQGNSA. Trimming took 4 bases from V and 10 from J; bases not matched to a gene: 9. CDR3: CASSSRQGGSAFF. The CDR3 DNA is TGTGCCAGCAGCTCCAGACAGGGAGGTTCAGCTTTCTTT.

The chain recombines TRBV10-2 with TRBJ2-7; D gene ambiguous. The CDR3 spans 15 residues. Germline V gene sequence: CDR1 WSHSY, CDR2 SAAADI. The V end was cut by 0 bases, the J end by 2 bases, with 11 bases between. CDR3 DNA: TGCGCCAGCAGTGAGTCTTCGGGTGGACCCTACGAGCAGTACTTC. Protein product: CASSESSGGPYEQYF.

The chain carries TRBV5-1 and TRBJ1-1; D is perhaps TRBD1 (5 bases). The CDR3 has 15 residues. Germline CDR1 and CDR2: SGHRS and YFSETQ. V was cut by 6 bases and J by 1 base, with 16 bases left in between. The CDR3 here is CASTDRKLGNTEAFF. The CDR3, as DNA: TGCGCCAGCACCGACAGAAAATTAGGGAACACTGAAGCTTTCTTT.

Worth noting for this clone: Other nucleotide sequences from this sample produce the same CDR3. The chain carries TRBV19 and TRBJ1-1, with D unresolved. The CDR3 extends over 15 amino acids. Trimming shortened V by 6 bases and J by 5 bases, and 19 bases separated the two germline ends. Per the germline V gene, CDR1 is LNHDA and CDR2 is SQIVND (reference sequence). CDR3 sequence: CASRPAGYPLTEAFF. The CDR3 DNA reads TGTGCCAGTAGACCTGCCGGGTATCCGCTGACTGAAGCTTTCTTT.

This chain uses TRBV4-1 with TRBJ2-2; no reliable D call. This CDR3 has 13 amino acids. Trimming pared 0 bases from V and 6 bases from J, leaving 5 bases between. Germline V gene data show CDR1 as MGHRA and CDR2 as YSYEKL. The CDR3 here is CASSQERAGELFF. CDR3 coding DNA: TGCGCCAGCAGCCAAGAAAGGGCCGGGGAGCTGTTTTTT.

A remark on this clone: At one end, the junction sequence differs from germline, possibly due to a read error. This chain uses TRBV9 with TRBJ1-2; D is possibly TRBD1 (6 bases). Germline V gene lookup returns CDR1 SGDLS and CDR2 YYNGEE. The CDR3 is made up of 15 amino acids. DNA for the CDR3: TGTGCCAGCAGCGCCGGACAGCCTACCGGGGGTGGCCACACCTTC. As protein: CASSAGQPTGGGHTF.

This chain links TRBV4-1 with TRBJ1-1; the match to TRBD1 covers 7 bases. Trimming took 3 bases from V and 1 from J; bases not matched to a gene: 8. This CDR3 has 16 residues. The germline gives CDR1 MGHRA, CDR2 YSYEKL. The CDR3 coding sequence is TGCGCCAGCAGCCAGGGTCACAGGGGACAGAACACTGAAGCTTTCTTT. Encoded protein: CASSQGHRGQNTEAFF.

In regard to this clone: Other DNA sequences within the sample encode an identical CDR3. The V call is TRBV7-9, the J call TRBJ1-2; a weak D match, TRBD1 (5 bases). Germline V gene lookup returns CDR1 SEHNR and CDR2 FQNEAQ (reference sequence). The CDR3 has 13 amino acids. V gave up 4 bases and J gave up 4 bases, with 10 bases separating them. CDR3: CASSSPGGYGYTF. The DNA of the CDR3 is TGTGCCAGCAGCTCCCCGGGGGGCTATGGCTACACCTTC.

J is TRBJ2-5 and V is TRBV12-3 or TRBV12-4; D is possibly TRBD2 (6 bases). The germline V and J ends were trimmed by 7 bases and 7 bases, with 13 bases remaining between them. The CDR3 runs to 12 residues. The CDR3 loop is CASNRDSGTQYF. The CDR3 bases are TGTGCCAGCAACCGGGACTCGGGGACCCAGTACTTC.

This clone was observed a single time. The V gene is TRBV4-3, the J gene TRBJ2-2; 11 bases match TRBD2. This CDR3 contains 15 residues. V lost 2 bases and J lost 7; bases outside the gene matches: 3. The germline V gene encodes CDR1 LGHNA and CDR2 YSLEER. The CDR3 DNA sequence: TGCGCCAGCAGCCAAAAGACTAGCGGGGTCGGGGAGCTGTTTTTT. This sequence encodes CASSQKTSGVGELFF.

This chain connects TRBV6-6 to TRBJ2-2, with D perhaps matching TRBD2 (7 bases). V was trimmed by 7 bases and J by 7 bases, leaving 16 bases between them. The CDR3 is 14 residues long. Per the germline V gene, CDR1 is MNHNY and CDR2 is SVGAGI (reference sequence). The CDR3 sequence: CASTGGRVNGELFF. In DNA, the CDR3 is TGTGCCAGCACGGGGGGCCGGGTGAACGGGGAGCTGTTTTTT.

This rearrangement joins TRBV19 to TRBJ1-5, with 8 bases identical to TRBD1. Germline V gives CDR1 LNHDA, CDR2 SQIVND (reference sequence). The V segment lost 6 bases and the J segment 4 bases; nucleotides outside the gene matches: 5. This CDR3 has 14 residues. The chain's CDR3 is CASRTTGGNQPQHF. CDR3 sequence (DNA): TGTGCCAGTAGAACCACAGGGGGTAATCAGCCCCAGCATTTT.

The chain links TRBV27 to TRBJ2-1, with D possibly TRBD1 on 6 matching bases. Between the trimmed V and J ends, which lost 0 bases and 10 bases, there was a span of 10 bases. This CDR3 has 13 amino acids. Germline V gives CDR1 MNHEY, CDR2 SMNVEV (reference sequence). Written as DNA, the CDR3 is TGTGCCAGCAGTTTATCCCAACAGGGAGAGCAGTTCTTC. This gives the protein CASSLSQQGEQFF.

V gene TRBV6-2 or TRBV6-3 combines with J gene TRBJ2-7; no clear D. The germline V and J ends were trimmed by 2 bases and 6 bases, with 11 bases remaining between them. CDR3 size: 13 residues. The germline gives CDR1 MNHEY, CDR2 SVGEGT. DNA of the CDR3: TGTGCCAGCAGTTACCCCCCGGGCCCCGAGCAGTACTTC. As protein: CASSYPPGPEQYF.

The CDR3 sequence is CASSERGRDGYTF. DNA for the CDR3: TGTGCCAGCAGTGAGCGGGGGAGGGATGGCTACACCTTC. The rearrangement joins TRBV6-1 to TRBJ1-2; tentatively, D is TRBD1 (5 bases). V lost 3 bases and J 6 bases, leaving 11 bases between the germline ends. The CDR3 length is 13 residues. Germline CDR1 is MNHNS and CDR2 is SASEGT.

V usage is TRBV11-3 and J usage is TRBJ2-7, with D possibly matching TRBD1 (6 bases). Germline V gene sequence: CDR1 SGHNT, CDR2 YENEEA. V was clipped by 5 bases and J by 7 bases, with 18 bases between them. This CDR3 has 14 amino acids. This CDR3 reads CASSPTGTSFEQYF. CDR3 DNA sequence: TGTGCCAGCAGCCCAACCGGGACATCTTTTGAGCAGTACTTC.

V usage is TRBV9 and J usage is TRBJ2-1; a weak D match, TRBD2 (5 bases). From germline, CDR1 is SGDLS and CDR2 YYNGEE. Deletions cut 3 bases from V and 6 bases from J, with 13 bases between. The CDR3 covers 14 residues. In DNA form, the CDR3 reads TGTGCCAGCAGCGCAAACAACGGGGTCAATGAGCAGTTCTTC. Translation gives CASSANNGVNEQFF.

The sample holds one count of this clone. The V call is TRBV20-1, the J call TRBJ1-1; D unresolved. Germline V CDR1 and CDR2: DFQATT, SNEGSKA (reference sequence). The CDR3 sequence is 11 residues long. V lost 4 bases and J 0 bases, leaving 3 bases between the germline ends. DNA of the CDR3: TGCAGTGCTAAGGTGAACACTGAAGCTTTCTTT. It codes for CSAKVNTEAFF.

The chain joins TRBV12-3 or TRBV12-4 to TRBJ1-2, with D perhaps TRBD1 (6 bases). The CDR3 sequence is 13 residues long. V dropped 1 base and J dropped 10 bases, with 13 bases sitting between them. The CDR3 spells CASSLGGTGSYTF. The DNA for the CDR3 is TGTGCCAGCAGTTTAGGGGGAACAGGGTCCTACACCTTC.

This clone was counted a single time. V gene TRBV19 combines with J gene TRBJ1-4; D ambiguous. Trimming removed 7 bases at V and 0 bases at J, with 15 bases between. CDR3 size: 16 residues. Germline V CDR1 and CDR2: LNHDA, SQIVND (reference sequence). The CDR3 region has the DNA TGTGCCAGTACCCGCTCCGGGAGAGCAACTAATGAAAAACTGTTTTTT. Its translation is CASTRSGRATNEKLFF.

The chain joins TRBV5-8 to TRBJ2-5; 12 nucleotides align to TRBD1. The junction had 5 bases not matched to a gene; V was cut back by 3 bases and J by 5 bases. The V gene's germline CDR1 is SGHTS and CDR2 YDEGEE. This CDR3 has 15 amino acids. The CDR3 loop reads CASSSGQGAVETQYF. DNA of the CDR3: TGTGCCAGCAGCTCGGGACAGGGGGCGGTGGAGACCCAGTACTTC.

This clone has only one observation. V and J are TRBV7-2 and TRBJ2-7; 10 bases match TRBD1. Germline CDR1 reads SGHTA; CDR2 reads FQGNSA. V lost 6 bases to trimming and J lost 3 bases; unmatched junction nucleotides: 5. There are 14 residues in the CDR3. CDR3 coding DNA: TGTGCCAGCAGTACCGGGACAGGGGTCTACGAGCAGTACTTC. It is translated as CASSTGTGVYEQYF.